One and the same sample provided the 15 T cell receptor beta chains below, sequenced in a study of early T cells in non-severe SARS-CoV-2 infection. One entry per CDR3 protein results from TCRdb running MiXCR on the 5' RACE reads. The repertoire consists of around 92,000 distinct CDR3 sequences, with roughly 9.6% occurring once and the leading ten covering roughly 4.9%. Source material: whole blood. The receptor source for this set is an adult who was a healthcare worker with PCR-confirmed SARS-CoV-2 infection or an uninfected control (not recorded which).

At least ten counts were recorded for this clonotype. CDR3 in amino acids: CSVAPSPGQHATNEKLFF. The CDR3 region has the DNA TGCAGCGTTGCCCCATCCCCAGGACAGCATGCAACTAATGAAAAACTGTTTTTT. The chain recombines TRBV29-1 with TRBJ1-4, with D perhaps TRBD1 (6 bases). Germline CDR1 is SQVTM and CDR2 is ANQGSEA. This CDR3 is 18 amino acids long. Trimming took 4 bases from V and 0 from J, leaving 21 bases between them. The complete variable domain, with remaining parts taken from reference TRBV29-1 and TRBJ1-4, reads SAVISQKPSRDICQRGTSLTIQCQVDSQVTMMFWYRQQPGQSLTLIATANQGSEATYESGFVIDKFPISRPNLTFSTLTVSNMSPEDSSIYLCSVAPSPGQHATNEKLFFGSGTQLSVL.

This chain links TRBV6-1 with TRBJ1-2; TRBD1 is a possible D gene (5 bases). The CDR3 sequence is 13 residues long. The V and J ends lost 7 bases and 8 bases respectively, with 17 bases between them. Germline V lookup: CDR1 MNHNS, CDR2 SASEGT. The CDR3 DNA sequence: TGTGCCAGCACTCAGGACACGTATTGGGGCTACACCTTC. Protein sequence: CASTQDTYWGYTF.

This clonotype occurred many times. The J gene is TRBJ1-3, the V gene TRBV6-1; no clear D gene. Between the trimmed V and J ends, which lost 7 bases and 4 bases, there was a span of 11 bases. Germline V gene lookup returns CDR1 MNHNS and CDR2 SASEGT. This CDR3 region has 13 residues. Here the CDR3 DNA reads TGTGCCAGCATCCAACAAGCCGGAAACACCATATATTTT. It specifies CASIQQAGNTIYF.

The sample holds many counts of this clonotype. The chain recombines TRBV20-1 with TRBJ2-7; D is possibly TRBD1 or TRBD2 (5 bases each). The CDR3 is 13 amino acids. CDR1 is DFQATT and CDR2 is SNEGSKA in the germline V gene (reference sequence). Trimming stripped 1 base from V and 7 bases from J, with 14 bases between. CDR3 region: CSARGGAPGEQYF. The CDR3 DNA is TGCAGTGCTAGAGGGGGCGCCCCGGGAGAGCAGTACTTC.

About this clonotype: Since a much larger clone is just one base distant, this may be a read error. CDR3: CASSMTTGNYGYAF. CDR3 bases: TGTGCCAGCAGCATGACGACAGGGAACTATGGCTACGCCTTC. V and J are TRBV7-3 and TRBJ1-2; 7 bases are a match to TRBD1. Per germline, CDR1 SGHTA and CDR2 FQGTGA. This CDR3 has 14 amino acids.

In this sample, this clonotype turned up a few times. V usage is TRBV20-1 and J usage is TRBJ1-5; the D gene is possibly TRBD1 (5 bases). CDR3 size: 14 residues. The germline CDR1 and CDR2 sequences are DFQATT and SNEGSKA (reference sequence). Trimming cost V 5 bases and J 0 bases, with 11 bases left between them. CDR3 sequence (DNA): TGCAGTGCTGTTGGCGGACATAGCAATCAGCCCCAGCATTTT. Encoded protein: CSAVGGHSNQPQHF.

This clonotype was counted ten times or more. The chain recombines TRBV7-3 with TRBJ2-5; 8 bases fit TRBD2. Germline assignment: CDR1 SGHTA and CDR2 FQGTGA. V lost 5 bases, J lost 6 bases, and 14 bases stayed unmatched. This CDR3 comprises 16 residues. This chain's CDR3 is CASSPTGGRDMKTQYF. CDR3 sequence (DNA): TGTGCCAGCAGCCCGACGGGGGGGCGTGACATGAAGACCCAGTACTTC.

This clonotype came up many times. The genes are TRBV20-1 and TRBJ2-5; no clear D gene. There are 13 residues in the CDR3. V lost 3 bases, J lost 2 bases, and 10 bases lay in between. The germline V gene encodes CDR1 DFQATT and CDR2 SNEGSKA (reference sequence). Here the CDR3 reads CSASYLTQETQYF. For the CDR3, the DNA is TGCAGTGCTAGCTATCTAACTCAAGAGACCCAGTACTTC.

This clonotype was recorded at least ten times. This chain connects TRBV6-1 to TRBJ1-1; tentative D call: TRBD1 (5 bases). The CDR3 consists of 14 residues. Per germline, CDR1 MNHNS and CDR2 SASEGT. Deletions cut 2 bases from V and 4 bases from J, with 11 bases between. The CDR3 DNA reads as TGTGCCAGCAGTGAAAATGCCGGGGCCACTGAAGCTTTCTTT. This sequence encodes CASSENAGATEAFF.

This clonotype was observed many times. CDR3 in amino acids: CASSQDMSGGARTGELFF. The CDR3 DNA is TGTGCCAGCAGCCAAGATATGAGCGGGGGGGCACGGACCGGGGAGCTGTTTTTT. J is TRBJ2-2 and V is TRBV4-2, with 10 nucleotides matching TRBD2. The germline V gene encodes CDR1 LGHNA and CDR2 YNFKEQ. The CDR3 runs 18 residues. Trimming cost V 0 bases and J 5 bases; bases outside gene matches: 9.

V is TRBV7-9 and J is TRBJ2-5; 12 bases align to TRBD2. The CDR3 has 16 amino acids. From germline, CDR1 is SEHNR and CDR2 FQNEAQ (reference sequence). V lost 5 bases, J lost 5 bases, and 9 bases stayed unmatched. The CDR3 region has the DNA TGTGCCAGCAGCCGAACGACTAGCGGGAGTCTTGAGACCCAGTACTTC. It codes for CASSRTTSGSLETQYF.

This clonotype was observed many times. The V and J genes are TRBV13 and TRBJ1-1; D might be TRBD1 (6 bases). Trimming removed 5 bases at V and 0 bases at J, with 13 bases between. Per germline, CDR1 PRHDT and CDR2 FYEKMQ (reference sequence). The CDR3 has 15 residues. CDR3: CASSPQGQLNTEAFF. The CDR3 DNA is TGTGCCAGCAGCCCCCAAGGACAGCTGAACACTGAAGCTTTCTTT.

This clonotype was detected only a few times. The chain carries TRBV7-2 and TRBJ2-6; unclear D gene. The CDR3 is 17 residues long. CDR1 and CDR2 (germline): SGHTA, FQGNSA. V lost 0 bases to trimming and J lost 1 base, with 10 bases between them. The CDR3 sequence is CASSLAGRSSGANVLTF. The CDR3, as DNA: TGTGCCAGCAGCTTAGCAGGGCGGTCGTCTGGGGCCAACGTCCTGACTTTC.

This clonotype turned up a few times. The chain couples TRBV18 to TRBJ1-1; D remains unclear. Per germline, CDR1 KGHSH and CDR2 LQKENI. This CDR3 region has 16 residues. V gave up 1 base and J gave up 0 bases, with 12 bases separating them. The CDR3 region has the DNA TGTGCCAGCTCACCACAGGTTGGGAAAATGAACACTGAAGCTTTCTTT. Encoded protein: CASSPQVGKMNTEAFF.

The chain recombines TRBV28 with TRBJ2-5, with TRBD2 identical over 13 bases. V was pared by 5 bases and J by 5 bases, with 5 bases of the junction left unmatched. This CDR3 has 15 amino acids. Germline V lookup: CDR1 MDHEN, CDR2 SYDVKM. CDR3 sequence reads: CASSGLAGVRETQYF. The CDR3 bases are TGTGCCAGCAGTGGACTAGCGGGAGTTAGGGAGACCCAGTACTTC.